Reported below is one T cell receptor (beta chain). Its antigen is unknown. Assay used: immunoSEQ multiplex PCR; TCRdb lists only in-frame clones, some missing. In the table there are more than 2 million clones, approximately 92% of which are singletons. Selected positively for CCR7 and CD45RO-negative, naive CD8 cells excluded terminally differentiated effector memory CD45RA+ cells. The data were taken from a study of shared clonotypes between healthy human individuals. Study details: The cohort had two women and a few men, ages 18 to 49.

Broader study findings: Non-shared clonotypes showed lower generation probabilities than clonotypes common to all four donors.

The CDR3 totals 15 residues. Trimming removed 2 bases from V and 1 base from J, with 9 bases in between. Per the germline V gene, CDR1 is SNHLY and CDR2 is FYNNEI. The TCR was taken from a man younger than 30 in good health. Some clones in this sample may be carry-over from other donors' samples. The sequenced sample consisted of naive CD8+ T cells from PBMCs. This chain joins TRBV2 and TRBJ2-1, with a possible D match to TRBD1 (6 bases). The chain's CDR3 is CASSEIRGSYNEQFF. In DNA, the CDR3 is TGTGCCAGCAGTGAAATCAGGGGTTCCTACAATGAGCAGTTCTTC.